Sequencing of this TCR beta chain was carried out in a study of cytomegalovirus exposure and HLA in healthy donors. To note about this clone: Its cognate antigen is unknown.

Only in-frame clones appear in the TCRdb table, and some are missing; sequencing was by immunoSEQ multiplex PCR. The sample carries approximately 140,000 clones, 86% recorded once. Whole-study results and caveats: The investigators catalogued some 150 TCR beta chains as cytomegalovirus-associated.

Per the germline V gene, CDR1 is GTSNPN and CDR2 is SVGIG (reference sequence). The J segment lost 4 bases and the V segment lost 5 bases, leaving 3 bases of the junction unmatched. The CDR3 loop spans 13 amino acids. This sequence joins TRBV30 and TRBJ1-1; the match to TRBD1 covers 11 bases. This receptor was taken from a man aged 18-30 years in good health and CMV-seronegative. The sequenced material came from PBMCs. In nucleotides, the CDR3 is TGTGCCTGGGGGGGACAGGGGGTCACTGAAGCTTTCTTT. This gives the protein CAWGGQGVTEAFF.